Listed here are 13 T cell receptor beta chains from one sample, sequenced in a study of T cells after yellow fever vaccination. TCRdb itself ran the 5' RACE reads through MiXCR, one entry per CDR3 protein. This sample has 400,000 or so distinct CDR3 sequences, with 6.2% found just once. The sample consisted of PBMCs, taken 5 days after the yellow fever booster vaccination. Receptor source: a man younger than 45 who received the YFV17D yellow fever vaccine.

Ten or more counts support this clonotype. V usage is TRBV5-1 and J usage is TRBJ2-1; 8 positions agree with TRBD1. CDR1 and CDR2 from the germline V gene are SGHRS and YFSETQ. There are 14 residues in the CDR3. Trimming removed 4 bases from V and 5 bases from J; junction bases left unmatched: 5. CDR3 amino acids: CASSVPGQDNEQFF. For the CDR3, the DNA is TGCGCCAGCAGCGTGCCGGGACAGGACAATGAGCAGTTCTTC.

J is TRBJ2-7 and V is TRBV19; TRBD2 matches at 9 bases. Germline V CDR1 and CDR2: LNHDA, SQIVND (reference sequence). The CDR3 loop spans 16 amino acids. The trim removed 4 bases at V and 1 base at J, leaving 8 bases unmatched. Here the CDR3 reads CASSTALAGISYEQYF. The CDR3 DNA follows: TGTGCCAGTAGTACCGCTCTAGCGGGAATTTCCTACGAGCAGTACTTC.

This clonotype occurred a few times. V is TRBV6-5 and J is TRBJ2-3; perhaps TRBD2 as D (5 bases). The CDR3 sequence is 14 residues long. The germline V gene encodes CDR1 MNHEY and CDR2 SVGAGI. V lost 3 bases and J 6 bases, leaving 13 bases between the germline ends. The CDR3 loop is CASSYYDYRDTQYF. CDR3 bases: TGTGCCAGCAGTTATTACGACTATCGGGATACGCAGTATTTT.

This clonotype showed up many times. The V and J genes are TRBV12-3 or TRBV12-4 and TRBJ2-5; unclear D gene. The last part of the DNA fits TRBJ2-3 better; the J call may be wrong. The CDR3 has 11 residues. The CDR3 DNA reads as TGTGCCAGCAGTTTAGAGAAAACGCAGTATTTT. It codes for CASSLEKTQYF.

The chain joins TRBV3-1 to TRBJ2-3, with 7 bases that match TRBD2. The CDR3 length is 14 residues. From germline, CDR1 is LGHDT and CDR2 YNNKEL (reference sequence). Trimming took 5 bases from V and 3 from J; bases not matched to a gene: 5. This CDR3 reads CASSFLAGTDTQYF. The CDR3 DNA reads as TGTGCCAGCAGCTTCTTAGCGGGTACAGATACGCAGTATTTT.

The table lists this clonotype with many counts. This chain links TRBV6-2 or TRBV6-3 with TRBJ2-7; maybe TRBD2 (6 bases). V was pared by 1 base and J by 5 bases, with 15 bases between. Per the germline V gene, CDR1 is MNHEY and CDR2 is SVGEGT. The CDR3 spans 15 residues. CDR3 loop: CASSYYFGEADEQYF. CDR3 coding DNA: TGTGCCAGCAGTTACTACTTTGGGGAGGCGGACGAGCAGTACTTC.

This clonotype has at least ten counts. The chain employs TRBV7-9 and TRBJ2-6, with D possibly being TRBD2 (6 bases). The CDR3 loop spans 16 amino acids. The V and J ends lost 10 bases and 0 bases respectively, with 16 bases between them. Germline values: CDR1 SEHNR, CDR2 FQNEAQ (reference sequence). This chain's CDR3 is CATPTWGDSGANVLTF. CDR3 nucleotide sequence: TGTGCCACCCCGACTTGGGGGGACTCTGGGGCCAACGTCCTGACTTTC.

This clonotype has at least ten counts. The rearrangement uses TRBV12-3 or TRBV12-4 and TRBJ2-2, with no clear D. The CDR3 covers 15 residues. The V and J ends lost 3 bases and 7 bases respectively, with 15 bases between them. The CDR3 region is CASSFRRTSRGELFF. The CDR3 DNA is TGTGCCAGCAGTTTCCGTCGAACGTCGCGCGGGGAGCTGTTTTTT.

V and J are TRBV5-4 and TRBJ2-1; 7 nucleotides line up with TRBD1. V trimming: 4 bases; J trimming: 7 bases; junction bases outside the gene matches: 5. Germline V gives CDR1 SGHNT, CDR2 YYREEE (reference sequence). The length of the CDR3 is 13 residues. CDR3 nucleotides: TGTGCCAGCAGCAGTAAACAGGGGAATGAGCAGTTCTTC. As protein: CASSSKQGNEQFF.

This clonotype was seen a few times. The gene calls are TRBV7-2 and TRBJ2-7, with D tentatively TRBD2 (7 bases). Trimming took off 8 bases at V and 3 bases at J, with 14 bases between the two ends. Germline V lookup: CDR1 SGHTA, CDR2 FQGNSA. The CDR3 runs to 13 residues. Written as DNA, the CDR3 is TGTGCCAGCCGGGGGGCGGGCCGCTACGAGCAGTACTTC. Its protein is CASRGAGRYEQYF.

This clonotype has only a few counts. The chain couples TRBV5-1 to TRBJ1-4, with a tentative D call TRBD1 (6 bases). Germline V gives CDR1 SGHRS, CDR2 YFSETQ. The CDR3 is 18 amino acids. The V and J ends lost 4 bases and 10 bases respectively, with 29 bases between them. The CDR3 DNA sequence: TGCGCCAGCAGCCTGGGGGCCGGGAACATTTACGCGGCGGGAAAACTGTTTTTT. This translates into CASSLGAGNIYAAGKLFF.

This clonotype was recorded many times. The CDR3 is CASSSMGTGELFF. CDR3 coding DNA: TGTGCCAGCAGTTCGATGGGCACCGGGGAGCTGTTTTTT. This chain joins TRBV12-3 or TRBV12-4 and TRBJ2-2; D is uncertain. V lost 4 bases, J lost 4 bases, and 7 bases lay in between. This CDR3 has 13 residues.

This clonotype was detected only a few times. The rearrangement joins TRBV27 to TRBJ2-1; D could derive from TRBD1 or TRBD2 (5 bases each). This CDR3 is 13 amino acids long. V was clipped by 3 bases and J by 5 bases, with 8 bases between them. Per the germline V gene, CDR1 is MNHEY and CDR2 is SMNVEV (reference sequence). The CDR3 loop reads CASSFQGHNEQFF. The CDR3 DNA follows: TGTGCCAGCAGTTTCCAGGGACACAATGAGCAGTTCTTC.